The 31 T cell receptor beta chains listed next were all sequenced from one sample in a study of identical twins. Each CDR3 protein gets one entry after TCRdb re-called the 5' RACE reads with MiXCR. The data contain a few hundred thousand distinct CDR3 sequences, 5% to 7% of them singletons. The same data also contributed to another study, on T cells expressing NK-cell markers.

The sample taken for sequencing was CD8+ T cells sorted from blood. The receptors were sampled from a woman younger than 30 in good health.

This clonotype has ten or more counts. J is TRBJ2-7 and V is TRBV4-3; 8 bases line up with TRBD2. The CDR3 covers 17 residues. The ends lost 1 base at V and 1 base at J; junction bases unmatched: 9. CDR1 is LGHNA and CDR2 is YSLEER in the germline V gene. The CDR3 DNA sequence: TGCGCCAGCAGCCAAGCCTATCAGACTAGCGAGTCCTACGAGCAGTACTTC. Amino acids: CASSQAYQTSESYEQYF.

This clonotype was detected many times. This chain joins TRBV13 and TRBJ2-5, with 12 bases lining up with TRBD2. Germline lookup yields CDR1 PRHDT and CDR2 FYEKMQ (reference sequence). The CDR3 contains 17 residues. Trimming cost V 5 bases and J 2 bases; bases outside gene matches: 9. CDR3 nucleotide sequence: TGTGCCAGCAGCCCCACCGGACTAGCGGGACAACAAGAGACCCAGTACTTC. Its protein is CASSPTGLAGQQETQYF.

This clonotype was counted ten times or more. The gene calls are TRBV7-9 and TRBJ2-1; D is ambiguous. This CDR3 has 11 residues. Germline lookup yields CDR1 SEHNR and CDR2 FQNEAQ (reference sequence). Between the trimmed V and J ends, which lost 7 bases and 9 bases, there was a span of 10 bases. CDR3 residues: CASNLGGEQFF. The DNA for the CDR3 is TGTGCCAGCAATCTAGGTGGTGAGCAGTTCTTC.

There are a few counts of this clonotype. This chain links TRBV7-9 with TRBJ2-1; D not resolved. CDR3 size: 13 residues. Trimming took off 5 bases at V and 7 bases at J, with 12 bases between the two ends. CDR1 is SEHNR and CDR2 is FQNEAQ in the germline V gene (reference sequence). CDR3 loop: CASSPLFTNEQFF. The CDR3 DNA is TGTGCCAGCAGCCCCCTATTTACTAATGAGCAGTTCTTC.

The rearrangement uses TRBV6-2 or TRBV6-3 and TRBJ2-1, with 7 bases identical to TRBD2. Germline values: CDR1 MNHEY, CDR2 SVGEGT. The CDR3 is made up of 14 amino acids. V shed 6 bases, J shed 9 bases, and the junction held 11 bases outside the gene matches. CDR3: CASSTGGLAVEQFF. The CDR3 bases are TGTGCCAGCAGCACAGGAGGGCTAGCGGTTGAGCAGTTCTTC.

The V call is TRBV7-8, the J call TRBJ2-7, with 8 bases fitting TRBD1. Germline values: CDR1 SGHVS, CDR2 FQNEAQ. Losses at the gene ends were 2 bases for V and 2 bases for J; bases not matched to a gene: 2. The CDR3 sequence is 14 residues long. The CDR3: CASSLTTGAYEQYF. CDR3 DNA: TGTGCCAGCAGCTTAACGACAGGGGCCTACGAGCAGTACTTC.

This clonotype was counted ten times or more. The chain combines TRBV12-3 or TRBV12-4 with TRBJ2-1; the D gene is possibly TRBD2 (7 bases). Trimming took off 2 bases at V and 8 bases at J, with 16 bases between the two ends. The CDR3 is 15 amino acids. The CDR3 sequence is CASSLRGGPPDEQFF. CDR3 nucleotide sequence: TGTGCCAGCAGTTTAAGGGGGGGGCCCCCGGATGAGCAGTTCTTC.

This clonotype was detected many times. The J gene is TRBJ1-5, the V gene TRBV12-3 or TRBV12-4; 10 bases align to TRBD1. V dropped 6 bases and J dropped 3; count of bases not matched to a gene: 5. The CDR3 consists of 15 residues. The CDR3 region has the DNA TGTGCCAGCAGCCCGGGACAGGGGTACAATCAGCCCCAGCATTTT. Translation gives CASSPGQGYNQPQHF.

This clonotype appeared a few times. The chain uses TRBV7-9 and TRBJ1-2; a possible D gene is TRBD1 (5 bases). This CDR3 spans 15 amino acids. Germline V lookup: CDR1 SEHNR, CDR2 FQNEAQ (reference sequence). Trimming removed 0 bases at V and 3 bases at J, with 11 bases between. DNA of the CDR3: TGTGCCAGCAGCTTAGCTATTGGGACGGACTATGGCTACACCTTC. The encoded protein is CASSLAIGTDYGYTF.

This chain uses TRBV13 with TRBJ2-7, with D unclear. The germline CDR1 and CDR2 sequences are PRHDT and FYEKMQ (reference sequence). Trimming pared 2 bases from V and 5 bases from J, leaving 10 bases between. The CDR3 spans 13 residues. The CDR3 DNA reads as TGTGCCAGCAGCTTACTTGAGAGGAACGAGCAGTACTTC. This translates into CASSLLERNEQYF.

The gene calls are TRBV9 and TRBJ2-7; TRBD1 matches at 9 bases. V lost 4 bases to trimming and J lost 7 bases; unmatched junction nucleotides: 12. CDR1 SGDLS and CDR2 YYNGEE come from the germline V gene. The CDR3 loop spans 15 amino acids. CDR3: CASSYGQGSFGEQYF. DNA for the CDR3: TGTGCCAGCAGCTATGGACAGGGGTCATTCGGTGAGCAGTACTTC.

This clonotype came up many times. The V and J genes are TRBV12-3 or TRBV12-4 and TRBJ2-1; TRBD2 matches at 14 bases. The J segment lost 9 bases and the V segment lost 4 bases, leaving 5 bases of the junction unmatched. This CDR3 spans 15 amino acids. The CDR3 loop is CASSSPGLAGGEQFF. The CDR3 DNA sequence: TGTGCCAGCAGTTCTCCTGGACTAGCGGGGGGTGAGCAGTTCTTC.

This clonotype turned up a few times. The genes are TRBV20-1 and TRBJ1-6; tentatively, D is TRBD1 (6 bases). The CDR3 covers 16 residues. The germline CDR1 and CDR2 sequences are DFQATT and SNEGSKA (reference sequence). V lost 3 bases to trimming and J lost 3 bases, with 15 bases between them. Here the CDR3 DNA reads TGCAGTGCTAGTTCCCCCAGGGGCCTCTATAATTCACCCCTCCACTTT. This encodes CSASSPRGLYNSPLHF.

This clonotype was observed a handful of times. The rearrangement links TRBV20-1 to TRBJ1-2; TRBD1 matches 7 bases. Unmatched junction bases numbered 5, after V lost 3 bases and J lost 1 base. The CDR3 runs to 14 residues. Germline values: CDR1 DFQATT, CDR2 SNEGSKA (reference sequence). The CDR3 spells CSASDAGGNYGYTF. CDR3 nucleotides: TGCAGTGCTAGCGACGCAGGGGGTAACTATGGCTACACCTTC.

In its sample, this clonotype was seen many times. CDR3 protein: CSAESQGVPYNEQFF. The CDR3 DNA reads TGCAGTGCTGAGTCTCAGGGGGTTCCCTACAATGAGCAGTTCTTC. The chain is built from TRBV20-1 and TRBJ2-1, with 7 bases identical to TRBD1. Germline V CDR1 and CDR2: DFQATT, SNEGSKA (reference sequence). V gave up 5 bases and J gave up 2 bases; unmatched junction bases: 9. The CDR3 is made up of 15 amino acids.

This clonotype came up many times. The V and J genes are TRBV7-9 and TRBJ2-3; no clear D gene. In germline, CDR1 is SEHNR, CDR2 FQNEAQ (reference sequence). This CDR3 comprises 14 residues. Trimming removed 5 bases from V and 0 bases from J, with 9 bases in between. CDR3 in DNA: TGTGCCAGCAGCCCACGGGCGAGCACAGATACGCAGTATTTT. This sequence encodes CASSPRASTDTQYF.

The table lists this clonotype with many counts. This sequence joins TRBV14 and TRBJ2-1, with D uncertain. Germline V gene lookup returns CDR1 SGHDN and CDR2 FVKESK. Trimming took off 0 bases at V and 1 base at J, with 13 bases between the two ends. The CDR3 has 17 amino acids. The CDR3 DNA sequence: TGTGCCAGCAGCCAAGAAGGCTCCAGACTTTCCTACAATGAGCAGTTCTTC. Protein: CASSQEGSRLSYNEQFF. The full variable domain, completed using reference TRBV14 and TRBJ2-1, is EAGVTQFPSHSVIEKGQTVTLRCDPISGHDNLYWYRRVMGKEIKFLLHFVKESKQDESGMPNNRFLAERTGGTYSTLKVQPAELEDSGVYFCASSQEGSRLSYNEQFFGPGTRLTVL.

This clonotype was observed a handful of times. V gene TRBV12-3 or TRBV12-4 combines with J gene TRBJ1-2; a weak D match, TRBD1 (5 bases). Trimming took 6 bases from V and 5 from J, leaving 10 bases between them. The CDR3 sequence is 12 residues long. The CDR3, as DNA: TGTGCCAGCAGCCTGGACATATATGGCTACACCTTC. Translating it yields CASSLDIYGYTF.

This clonotype has more than one count but fewer than ten. The chain combines TRBV10-3 with TRBJ2-7; 7 nucleotides agree with TRBD1. V lost 3 bases and J lost 0; bases outside the gene matches: 5. Germline lookup yields CDR1 ENHRY and CDR2 SYGVKD. CDR3 length: 15 amino acids. The CDR3 nucleotides are TGTGCCATCAGTGACGGGACAGCTAGCTCCTACGAGCAGTACTTC. This sequence encodes CAISDGTASSYEQYF.

This clonotype was seen at least ten times. This chain connects TRBV12-3 or TRBV12-4 to TRBJ2-1, with 9 bases that match TRBD1. V shed 2 bases and J 14 bases; nucleotides not matched to a gene: 4. The CDR3 length is 12 residues. CDR3 region: CASSLIRQGEFF. Written as DNA, the CDR3 is TGTGCCAGCAGTTTAATCCGACAGGGGGAGTTCTTC.

In this sample, this clonotype turned up many times. The chain combines TRBV27 with TRBJ2-2; possible D gene TRBD2, 6 bases. Germline V gene lookup returns CDR1 MNHEY and CDR2 SMNVEV (reference sequence). Between the trimmed V and J ends, which lost 2 bases and 4 bases, there was a span of 11 bases. This CDR3 region has 15 residues. In nucleotides, the CDR3 is TGTGCCAGCAGTTTAAGGTGGGACTTCACCGGGGAGCTGTTTTTT. Its translation is CASSLRWDFTGELFF.

This clonotype has ten or more counts. The V and J genes are TRBV12-3 or TRBV12-4 and TRBJ2-1; TRBD1 aligns across 8 bases. The J segment lost 6 bases and the V segment lost 7 bases, leaving 5 bases of the junction unmatched. The CDR3 extends over 13 amino acids. CDR3 amino acids: CASIKDRGNEQFF. The CDR3, as DNA: TGTGCCAGCATCAAAGACAGGGGCAATGAGCAGTTCTTC.

This clonotype was picked up one time. The rearrangement uses TRBV7-9 and TRBJ2-1; tentative D call: TRBD2 (5 bases). This CDR3 is built from 16 residues. Germline V CDR1 and CDR2: SEHNR, FQNEAQ (reference sequence). V gave up 5 bases and J gave up 0 bases, with 14 bases separating them. The CDR3 DNA is TGTGCCAGCAGCCCTCGCAGCGGAAGCTCCTACAATGAGCAGTTCTTC. Translation: CASSPRSGSSYNEQFF.

This clonotype has just a few counts. This chain links TRBV7-8 with TRBJ2-7, with TRBD2 identical over 8 bases. The CDR3 consists of 15 residues. The J segment lost 3 bases and the V segment lost 5 bases, leaving 9 bases of the junction unmatched. Germline lookup yields CDR1 SGHVS and CDR2 FQNEAQ. CDR3 region: CASSLPGGRIYEQYF. In DNA, the CDR3 is TGTGCCAGCAGCCTTCCGGGCGGGAGGATCTACGAGCAGTACTTC. Based on the CDR3 plus reference TRBV7-8 and TRBJ2-7, the full variable domain is GAGVSQSPRYKVAKRGQDVALRCDPISGHVSLFWYQQALGQGPEFLTYFQNEAQLDKSGLPSDRFFAERPEGSVSTLKIQRTQQEDSAVYLCASSLPGGRIYEQYFGPGTRLTVT.

J is TRBJ2-1 and V is TRBV4-1; no reliable D call. The V end lost 4 bases, the J end lost 5 bases, and 9 bases lay between the germline ends. In germline, CDR1 is MGHRA, CDR2 YSYEKL. This CDR3 has 13 amino acids. This CDR3 is CASSLGKNNEQFF. The CDR3 coding sequence is TGCGCCAGCAGCCTAGGAAAAAACAATGAGCAGTTCTTC.

This clonotype was seen more than once but under ten times. This chain links TRBV27 with TRBJ2-2, with D perhaps matching TRBD2 (5 bases). The CDR3 is made up of 16 amino acids. Germline assignment: CDR1 MNHEY and CDR2 SMNVEV (reference sequence). V lost 6 bases to trimming and J lost 2 bases, with 16 bases between them. The CDR3 region is CASSTSTGLNTGELFF. In DNA, the CDR3 is TGTGCCAGCAGCACCAGTACCGGACTTAACACCGGGGAGCTGTTTTTT.

The rearrangement links TRBV6-1 to TRBJ1-2; the D gene is possibly TRBD1 (5 bases). V lost 6 bases, J lost 0 bases, and 20 bases lay in between. The CDR3 has 17 amino acids. Germline values: CDR1 MNHNS, CDR2 SASEGT. Written as DNA, the CDR3 is TGTGCCAGCAGGAACCCCGGGACGGAGCCTTCTAACTATGGCTACACCTTC. Protein sequence: CASRNPGTEPSNYGYTF.

This clonotype has a handful of counts. The chain links TRBV2 to TRBJ2-1; D might be TRBD2 (6 bases). CDR3 length equals 13 residues. Trimming removed 3 bases at V and 8 bases at J, with 11 bases between. CDR1 and CDR2 from the germline V gene are SNHLY and FYNNEI. CDR3 sequence (DNA): TGTGCCAGCAGTGAGTCGGGGGTGGATGAGCAGTTCTTC. Translation gives CASSESGVDEQFF.

The V gene is TRBV20-1, the J gene TRBJ2-1, with D unclear. Germline CDR1 and CDR2: DFQATT and SNEGSKA (reference sequence). Trimming left V 7 bases short and J 2 bases short, with 3 bases between. The CDR3 has 10 amino acids. The CDR3 spells CSVPYNEQFF. The CDR3 DNA follows: TGCAGTGTTCCCTACAATGAGCAGTTCTTC.

This chain joins TRBV9 and TRBJ2-7; D unresolved. Trimming stripped 0 bases from V and 0 bases from J, with 7 bases between. The CDR3 spans 14 residues. Germline V gene sequence: CDR1 SGDLS, CDR2 YYNGEE. The CDR3 DNA reads as TGTGCCAGCAGCGTAGTTGGCAGCTCCTACGAGCAGTACTTC. Translated, it gives CASSVVGSSYEQYF. The whole variable domain, filled in from reference TRBV9 and TRBJ2-7, reads DSGVTQTPKHLITATGQRVTLRCSPRSGDLSVYWYQQSLDQGLQFLIQYYNGEERAKGNILERFSAQQFPDLHSELNLSSLELGDSALYFCASSVVGSSYEQYFGPGTRLTVT.

This chain joins TRBV12-3 or TRBV12-4 and TRBJ2-7; 9 nucleotides match TRBD1. This CDR3 region has 15 residues. V gave up 5 bases and J gave up 2 bases; unmatched junction bases: 7. The CDR3 reads CASSRRTGEPYEQYF. The CDR3, as DNA: TGTGCCAGCAGTCGAAGGACAGGGGAACCCTACGAGCAGTACTTC.